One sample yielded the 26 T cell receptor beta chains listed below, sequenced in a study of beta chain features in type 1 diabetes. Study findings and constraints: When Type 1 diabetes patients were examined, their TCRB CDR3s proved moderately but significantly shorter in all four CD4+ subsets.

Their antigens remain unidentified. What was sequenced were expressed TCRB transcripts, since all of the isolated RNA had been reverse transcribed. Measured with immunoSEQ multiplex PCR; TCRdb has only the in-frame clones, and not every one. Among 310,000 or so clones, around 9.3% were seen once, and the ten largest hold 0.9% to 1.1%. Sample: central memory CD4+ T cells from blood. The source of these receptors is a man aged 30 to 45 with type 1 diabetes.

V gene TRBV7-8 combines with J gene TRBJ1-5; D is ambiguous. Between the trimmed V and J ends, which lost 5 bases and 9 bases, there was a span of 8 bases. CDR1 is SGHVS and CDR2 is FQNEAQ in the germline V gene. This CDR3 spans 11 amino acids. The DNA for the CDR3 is TGTGCCAGCAGCGGTGAAGCGCCCCAGCATTTT. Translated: CASSGEAPQHF.

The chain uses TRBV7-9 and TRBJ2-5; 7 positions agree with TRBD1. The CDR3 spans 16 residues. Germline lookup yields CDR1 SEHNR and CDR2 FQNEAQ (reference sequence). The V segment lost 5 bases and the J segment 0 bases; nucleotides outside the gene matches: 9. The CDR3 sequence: CASSRMRQGYQETQYF. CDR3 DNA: TGTGCCAGCAGCCGAATGCGACAGGGATACCAAGAGACCCAGTACTTC.

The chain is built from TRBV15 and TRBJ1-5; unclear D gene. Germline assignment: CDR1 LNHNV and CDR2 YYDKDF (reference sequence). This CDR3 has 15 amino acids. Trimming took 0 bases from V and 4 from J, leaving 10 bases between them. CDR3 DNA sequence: TGTGCCACCAGCAGAGATTTAGCCCGGAATCAGCCCCAGCATTTT. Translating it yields CATSRDLARNQPQHF.

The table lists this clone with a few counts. DNA of the CDR3: TGTGCCAGCAGCGTTAGAGGGGACTATGGCTACACCTTC. Amino acids: CASSVRGDYGYTF. V is TRBV7-2 and J is TRBJ1-2, with a tentative D call TRBD1 (5 bases). Trimming shortened V by 5 bases and J by 3 bases, and 10 bases separated the two germline ends. From germline, CDR1 is SGHTA and CDR2 FQGNSA. The CDR3 extends over 13 amino acids. Looking up the rest from reference TRBV7-2 and TRBJ1-2 gives the full variable domain: GAGVSQSPSNKVTEKGKDVELRCDPISGHTALYWYRQSLGQGLEFLIYFQGNSAPDKSGLPSDRFSAERTGGSVSTLTIQRTQQEDSAVYLCASSVRGDYGYTFGSGTRLTVV.

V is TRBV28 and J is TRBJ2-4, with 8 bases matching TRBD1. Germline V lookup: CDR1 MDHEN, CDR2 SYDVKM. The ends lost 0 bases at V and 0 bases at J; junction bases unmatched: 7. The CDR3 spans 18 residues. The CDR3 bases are TGTGCCAGCAGTTTATGGGGACAGGCCTCCATAGCCAAAAACATTCAGTACTTC. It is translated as CASSLWGQASIAKNIQYF.

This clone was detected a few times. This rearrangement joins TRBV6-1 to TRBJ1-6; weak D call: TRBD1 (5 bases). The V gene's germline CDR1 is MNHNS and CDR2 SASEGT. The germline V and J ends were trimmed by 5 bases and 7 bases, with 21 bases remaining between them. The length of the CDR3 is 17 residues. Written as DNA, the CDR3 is TGTGCCAGCAGTCAAGATTCCCCACGGGGCAGGAATTCACCCCTCCACTTT. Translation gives CASSQDSPRGRNSPLHF.

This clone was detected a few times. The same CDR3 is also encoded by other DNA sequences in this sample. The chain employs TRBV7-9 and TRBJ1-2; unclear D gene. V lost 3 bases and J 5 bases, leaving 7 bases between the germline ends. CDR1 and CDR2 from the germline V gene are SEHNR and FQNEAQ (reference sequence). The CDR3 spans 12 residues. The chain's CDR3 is CASSFDNYGYTF. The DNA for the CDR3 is TGTGCCAGCAGCTTTGACAATTATGGCTACACCTTC.

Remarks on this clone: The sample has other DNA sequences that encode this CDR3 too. The CDR3 loop reads CASSSSRGETQYF. The CDR3 DNA follows: TGTGCCAGCAGTTCCTCTAGGGGAGAGACCCAGTACTTC. This chain links TRBV28 with TRBJ2-5, with D possibly matching TRBD1 (5 bases). V shed 4 bases and J shed 4 bases, with 10 bases lying between them. The CDR3 consists of 13 residues. Germline V gene lookup returns CDR1 MDHEN and CDR2 SYDVKM. The full variable domain, rest sourced from reference TRBV28 and TRBJ2-5, is DVKVTQSSRYLVKRTGEKVFLECVQDMDHENMFWYRQDPGLGLRLIYFSYDVKMKEKGDIPEGYSVSREKKERFSLILESASTNQTSMYLCASSSSRGETQYFGPGTRLLVL.

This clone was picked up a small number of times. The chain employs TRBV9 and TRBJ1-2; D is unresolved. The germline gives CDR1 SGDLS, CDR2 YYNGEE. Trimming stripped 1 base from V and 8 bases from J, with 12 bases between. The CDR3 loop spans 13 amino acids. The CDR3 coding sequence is TGTGCCAGCAGCGTATCTCCAGTTGGGGGCTACACCTTC. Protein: CASSVSPVGGYTF. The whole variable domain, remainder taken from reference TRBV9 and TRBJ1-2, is DSGVTQTPKHLITATGQRVTLRCSPRSGDLSVYWYQQSLDQGLQFLIQYYNGEERAKGNILERFSAQQFPDLHSELNLSSLELGDSALYFCASSVSPVGGYTFGSGTRLTVV.

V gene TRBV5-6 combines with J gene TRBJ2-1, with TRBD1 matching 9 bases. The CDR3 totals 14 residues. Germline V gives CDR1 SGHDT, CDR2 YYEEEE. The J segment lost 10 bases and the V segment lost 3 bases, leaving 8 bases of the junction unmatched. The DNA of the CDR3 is TGTGCCAGCAGCTCCGGGACAGGGTTAAACGAGCAGTTCTTC. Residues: CASSSGTGLNEQFF.

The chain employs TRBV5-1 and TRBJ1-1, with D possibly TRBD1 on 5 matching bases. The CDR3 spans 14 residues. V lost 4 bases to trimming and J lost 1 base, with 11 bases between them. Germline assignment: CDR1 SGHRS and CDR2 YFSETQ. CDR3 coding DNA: TGCGCCAGCAGCAACCGGGACGGGAACACTGAAGCTTTCTTT. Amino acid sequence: CASSNRDGNTEAFF. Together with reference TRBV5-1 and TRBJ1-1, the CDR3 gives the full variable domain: KAGVTQTPRYLIKTRGQQVTLSCSPISGHRSVSWYQQTPGQGLQFLFEYFSETQRNKGNFPGRFSGRQFSNSRSEMNVSTLELGDSALYLCASSNRDGNTEAFFGQGTRLTVV.

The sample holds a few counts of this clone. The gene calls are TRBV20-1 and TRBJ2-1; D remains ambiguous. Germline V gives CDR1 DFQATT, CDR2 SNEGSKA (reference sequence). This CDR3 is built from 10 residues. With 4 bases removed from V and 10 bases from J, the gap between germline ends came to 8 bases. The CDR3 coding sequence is TGCAGTGCTATGATTGGAGAGCAGTTCTTC. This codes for CSAMIGEQFF.

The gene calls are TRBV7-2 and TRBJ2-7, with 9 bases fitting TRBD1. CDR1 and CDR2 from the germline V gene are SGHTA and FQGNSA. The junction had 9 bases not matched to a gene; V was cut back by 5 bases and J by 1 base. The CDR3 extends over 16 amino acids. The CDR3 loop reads CASSTGQGILSYEQYF. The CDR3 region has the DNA TGTGCCAGCAGCACCGGACAGGGGATACTTTCCTACGAGCAGTACTTC.

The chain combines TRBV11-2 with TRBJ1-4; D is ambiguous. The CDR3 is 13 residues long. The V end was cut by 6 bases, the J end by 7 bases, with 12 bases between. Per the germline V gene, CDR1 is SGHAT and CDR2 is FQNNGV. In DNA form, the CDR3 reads TGTGCCAGCAGTGATCCTCGGGCTGAAAAACTGTTTTTT. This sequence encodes CASSDPRAEKLFF.

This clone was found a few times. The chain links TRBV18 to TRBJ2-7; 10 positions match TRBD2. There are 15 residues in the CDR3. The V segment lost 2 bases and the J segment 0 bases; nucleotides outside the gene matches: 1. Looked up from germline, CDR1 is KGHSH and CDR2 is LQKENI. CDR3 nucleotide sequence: TGTGCCAGCTCACCAACTAGCGGGGTCTCCTACGAGCAGTACTTC. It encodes CASSPTSGVSYEQYF. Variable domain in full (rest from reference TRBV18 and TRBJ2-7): NAGVMQNPRHLVRRRGQEARLRCSPMKGHSHVYWYRQLPEEGLKFMVYLQKENIIDESGMPKERFSAEFPKEGPSILRIQQVVRGDSAAYFCASSPTSGVSYEQYFGPGTRLTVT.

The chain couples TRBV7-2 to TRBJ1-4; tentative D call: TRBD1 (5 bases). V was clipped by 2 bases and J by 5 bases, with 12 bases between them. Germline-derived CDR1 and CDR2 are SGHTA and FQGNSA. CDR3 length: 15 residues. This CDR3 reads CASSLYPGSNEKLFF. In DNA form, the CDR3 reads TGTGCCAGCAGCTTATATCCAGGGAGCAATGAAAAACTGTTTTTT.

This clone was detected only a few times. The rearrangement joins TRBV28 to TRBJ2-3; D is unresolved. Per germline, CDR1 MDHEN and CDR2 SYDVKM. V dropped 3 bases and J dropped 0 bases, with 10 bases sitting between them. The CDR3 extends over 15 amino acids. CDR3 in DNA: TGTGCCAGCAGTTTCTCCCAGTCTAGCACAGATACGCAGTATTTT. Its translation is CASSFSQSSTDTQYF.

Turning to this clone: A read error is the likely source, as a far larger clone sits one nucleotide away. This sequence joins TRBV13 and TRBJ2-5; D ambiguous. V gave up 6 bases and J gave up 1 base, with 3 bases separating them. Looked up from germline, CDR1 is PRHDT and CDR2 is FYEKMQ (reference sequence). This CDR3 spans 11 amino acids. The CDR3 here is CASSAQETQYF. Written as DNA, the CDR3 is TGTGCCAGCAGTGCCCAAGAGACCCAGTACTTC.

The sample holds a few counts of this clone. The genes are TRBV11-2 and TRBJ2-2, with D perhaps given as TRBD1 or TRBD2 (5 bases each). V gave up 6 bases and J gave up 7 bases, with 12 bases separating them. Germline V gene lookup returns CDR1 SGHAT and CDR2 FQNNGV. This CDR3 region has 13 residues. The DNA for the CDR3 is TGTGCCAGCAGTCTCGCGAGGGGCGGGGAGCTGTTTTTT. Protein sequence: CASSLARGGELFF.

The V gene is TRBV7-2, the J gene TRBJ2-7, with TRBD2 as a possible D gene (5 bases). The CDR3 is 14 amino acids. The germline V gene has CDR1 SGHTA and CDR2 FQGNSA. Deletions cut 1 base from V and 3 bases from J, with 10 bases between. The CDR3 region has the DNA TGTGCCAGCAGCTTAGGGGCGGGCCACTACGAGCAGTACTTC. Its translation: CASSLGAGHYEQYF.

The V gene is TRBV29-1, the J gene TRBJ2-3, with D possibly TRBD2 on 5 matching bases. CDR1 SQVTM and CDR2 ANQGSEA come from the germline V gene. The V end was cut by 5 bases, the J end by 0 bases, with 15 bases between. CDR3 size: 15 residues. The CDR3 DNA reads TGCAGCGTTCTTACCCTCGAGGGTAGCACAGATACGCAGTATTTT. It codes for CSVLTLEGSTDTQYF.

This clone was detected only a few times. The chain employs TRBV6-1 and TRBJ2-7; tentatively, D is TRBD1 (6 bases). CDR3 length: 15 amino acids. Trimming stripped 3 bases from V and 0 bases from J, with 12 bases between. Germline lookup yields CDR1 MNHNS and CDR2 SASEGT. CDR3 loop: CASSEDGTTSYEQYF. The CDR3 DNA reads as TGTGCCAGCAGTGAGGACGGGACAACCTCCTACGAGCAGTACTTC.

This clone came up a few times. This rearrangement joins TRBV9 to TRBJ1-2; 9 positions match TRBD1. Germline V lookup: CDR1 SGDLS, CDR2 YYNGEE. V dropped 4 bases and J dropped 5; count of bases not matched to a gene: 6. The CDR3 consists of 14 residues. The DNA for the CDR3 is TGTGCCAGCAGCTGGGACAGGGTTACGTATGGCTACACCTTC. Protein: CASSWDRVTYGYTF.

The CDR3 loop is CASSLVGTRSHEQYF. The DNA for the CDR3 is TGCGCCAGCAGCTTGGTAGGGACTAGGAGCCACGAGCAGTACTTC. The chain combines TRBV5-1 with TRBJ2-7; 8 bases agree with TRBD2. The junction had 7 bases not matched to a gene; V was cut back by 0 bases and J by 5 bases. This CDR3 has 15 amino acids. CDR1 SGHRS and CDR2 YFSETQ come from the germline V gene.

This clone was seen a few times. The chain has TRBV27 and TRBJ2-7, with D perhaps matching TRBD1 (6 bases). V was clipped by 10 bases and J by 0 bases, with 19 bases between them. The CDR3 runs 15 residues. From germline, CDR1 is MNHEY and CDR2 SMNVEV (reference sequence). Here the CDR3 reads CATRGMGLSSYEQYF. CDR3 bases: TGTGCCACTAGGGGGATGGGCCTTAGCTCCTACGAGCAGTACTTC.

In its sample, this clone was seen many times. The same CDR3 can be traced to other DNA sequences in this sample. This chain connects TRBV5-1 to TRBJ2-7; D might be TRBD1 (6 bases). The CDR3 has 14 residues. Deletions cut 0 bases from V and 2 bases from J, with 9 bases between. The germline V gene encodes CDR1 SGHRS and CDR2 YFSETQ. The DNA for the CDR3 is TGCGCCAGCAGCTTGGCAGGGGTCCCCTACGAGCAGTACTTC. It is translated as CASSLAGVPYEQYF. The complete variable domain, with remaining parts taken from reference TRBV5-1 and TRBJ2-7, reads KAGVTQTPRYLIKTRGQQVTLSCSPISGHRSVSWYQQTPGQGLQFLFEYFSETQRNKGNFPGRFSGRQFSNSRSEMNVSTLELGDSALYLCASSLAGVPYEQYFGPGTRLTVT.